This T cell receptor (beta chain) was obtained from a study of glioma-infiltrating T cells. Regarding the study as a whole: Only very few CDR3 sequences appeared in both tissue and blood. A blood CDR3 motif signature was depleted in highly divergent patients.

Worth noting for this clonotype: Its antigen remains unidentified.

TCR alpha and beta CDR3 regions were amplified from RNA using iRepertoire nested multiplex PCR. Tissue mRNA or PBMC total RNA, about 95-450 ng, went into one-step reverse transcription and amplification. A single record per CDR3 protein comes from TCRdb applying MiXCR to the multiplex PCR reads. The sample consists of about 380,000 distinct CDR3 sequences, roughly two fifths of them appearing once. CDR1 KGHSH and CDR2 LQKENI come from the germline V gene. The CDR3 consists of 15 residues. Trimming stripped 1 base from V and 0 bases from J, with 8 bases between. The specimen was glioma tissue, nonneoplastic brain tissue, or PBMCs (not recorded which). The rearrangement links TRBV18 to TRBJ2-3; no firm D call. The clonotype originates from a human donor with low-grade glioma or glioblastoma, undergoing nonglioma brain surgery, or in good health (not recorded which). CDR3 bases: TGTGCCAGCTCACCACTAAGCGCTAGCACAGATACGCAGTATTTT. Its protein product is CASSPLSASTDTQYF.